This T cell receptor beta chain was captured by sequencing in a study of PD-1 blockade in mismatch repair-deficient tumors. Overall study: Enrolled about 2013-2016, patients had progressing, pretreated mismatch repair-deficient cancers of about a dozen types. The study, taken as a whole, reports: Tumor-resident clones, often undetectable pretreatment in blood, expanded then contracted after pembrolizumab.

As concerns this clone: What it recognizes is unknown.

Germline CDR1 is LNHDA and CDR2 is SQIVND (reference sequence). Trimming removed 5 bases at V and 3 bases at J, with 20 bases between. CDR3 length: 17 residues. Generated by immunoSEQ multiplex PCR, the TCRdb table keeps only in-frame clones and is missing some. The sample has roughly 80,000 clones; around 85% are singletons. Three pembrolizumab responders had their TCRs sequenced. Sample: peripheral blood, taken 12 weeks after starting pembrolizumab. The TCR was taken from an adult with mismatch repair-deficient cancer. This chain connects TRBV19 to TRBJ1-3, with D perhaps TRBD1 (6 bases). CDR3 region: CASSLPLAGGRGNTIYF. CDR3 nucleotide sequence: TGTGCCAGTAGTCTTCCTCTGGCGGGGGGCCGTGGAAACACCATATATTTT. The whole variable domain, remainder taken from reference TRBV19 and TRBJ1-3, is DGGITQSPKYLFRKEGQNVTLSCEQNLNHDAMYWYRQDPGQGLRLIYYSQIVNDFQKGDIAEGYSVSREKKESFPLTVTSAQKNPTAFYLCASSLPLAGGRGNTIYFGEGSWLTVV.